The TCR beta chain described here comes from a study of blood T cell repertoires in COVID-19. Sequencing used immunoSEQ multiplex PCR; TCRdb keeps in-frame clones, though not all of them. The sample shows about 300,000 clones, approximately 91% of them seen only once. The CDR3 has 14 residues. Per the germline V gene, CDR1 is LGHDT and CDR2 is YNNKEL (reference sequence). V was clipped by 4 bases and J by 0 bases, with 8 bases between them. This chain joins TRBV3-1 (or the pseudogene TRBV3-2) and TRBJ2-3; D unresolved. The receptor's source is a woman in her twenties or thirties with COVID-19, enrolled during active disease. Sequenced sample: peripheral blood. The CDR3 DNA sequence: TGTGCCAGCAGCCCGACTCCTAGCACAGATACGCAGTATTTT. Its protein is CASSPTPSTDTQYF.